The 29 T cell receptor beta chains in this list originate from one sample, sequenced in a study of OX40 agonist ivuxolimab in advanced cancers. Here immunoSEQ multiplex PCR was the method, and the copy in TCRdb shows in-frame clones only, minus some. The sample lists roughly 36,000 clones; about 83% were seen once. Sequenced material: CD4+ or CD8+ T cells sorted from blood, taken in a trial of the OX40 agonist ivuxolimab. These receptors originate from an adult with an advanced solid tumor such as melanoma, head and neck, liver or kidney cancer.

This chain's CDR3 is CASSLMGRVKETQYF. The CDR3 DNA follows: TGTGCCAGCAGCTTAATGGGCAGGGTAAAAGAGACCCAGTACTTC. The rearrangement joins TRBV7-8 to TRBJ2-5, with D possibly TRBD1 on 5 matching bases. The V gene lost 2 bases and the J gene lost 3 bases, with 13 bases spanning the gap. Germline V gene sequence: CDR1 SGHVS, CDR2 FQNEAQ. This CDR3 has 15 residues.

This clone appeared once. This chain connects TRBV5-6 to TRBJ2-7, with D tentatively TRBD1 (5 bases). V lost 0 bases to trimming and J lost 0 bases, with 7 bases between them. The CDR3 contains 14 residues. Germline V gene lookup returns CDR1 SGHDT and CDR2 YYEEEE. The CDR3 nucleotides read TGTGCCAGCAGCTTGGACAGGACCTCCTACGAGCAGTACTTC. Translated: CASSLDRTSYEQYF.

This clone was counted a single time. The chain joins TRBV30 to TRBJ2-2; D remains unclear. This CDR3 region has 12 residues. The germline V gene encodes CDR1 GTSNPN and CDR2 SVGIG (reference sequence). V lost 0 bases and J 7 bases, leaving 6 bases between the germline ends. The CDR3 loop is CAWSVPFGELFF. The CDR3 DNA follows: TGTGCCTGGAGTGTACCATTCGGGGAGCTGTTTTTT.

The chain is built from TRBV19 and TRBJ2-4, with a tentative D call TRBD2 (7 bases). V dropped 1 base and J dropped 3 bases, with 16 bases sitting between them. The germline V gene has CDR1 LNHDA and CDR2 SQIVND (reference sequence). The CDR3 loop spans 17 amino acids. The CDR3 DNA reads as TGTGCCAGTAGTATAGGCGCGGGGGCCCTTTACAAAAACATTCAGTACTTC. It translates to CASSIGAGALYKNIQYF.

The chain uses TRBV9 and TRBJ2-7; 13 bases agree with TRBD2. Germline-derived CDR1 and CDR2 are SGDLS and YYNGEE. V shed 4 bases, J shed 0 bases, and the junction held 7 bases outside the gene matches. The CDR3 sequence is 17 residues long. The CDR3 DNA is TGTGCCAGCAGCCCTCACGGGACTAGCGGGAACTCCTACGAGCAGTACTTC. Translated, it gives CASSPHGTSGNSYEQYF. The full variable domain, in which reference TRBV9 and TRBJ2-7 provide the parts outside the CDR3, is DSGVTQTPKHLITATGQRVTLRCSPRSGDLSVYWYQQSLDQGLQFLIQYYNGEERAKGNILERFSAQQFPDLHSELNLSSLELGDSALYFCASSPHGTSGNSYEQYFGPGTRLTVT.

The chain recombines TRBV5-1 with TRBJ1-2; 7 positions match TRBD1. CDR1 SGHRS and CDR2 YFSETQ come from the germline V gene. V gave up 5 bases and J gave up 1 base; unmatched junction bases: 14. This CDR3 has 17 residues. CDR3 in DNA: TGCGCCAGCAGTCACTGGACAGGAGACGCGGTTAACTATGGCTACACCTTC. Its protein is CASSHWTGDAVNYGYTF.

This chain uses TRBV18 with TRBJ1-1; TRBD1 might be the D (5 bases). Trimming pared 3 bases from V and 3 bases from J, leaving 11 bases between. The germline V gene encodes CDR1 KGHSH and CDR2 LQKENI. This CDR3 comprises 14 residues. The CDR3 nucleotides are TGTGCCAGCTCACCCCGGGAGGGGTACACTGAAGCTTTCTTT. This sequence encodes CASSPREGYTEAFF.

The chain joins TRBV5-5 to TRBJ2-5; D call uncertain. The CDR3 loop spans 14 amino acids. Looked up from germline, CDR1 is SGHKS and CDR2 is YYEKEE (reference sequence). V was trimmed by 4 bases and J by 3 bases, leaving 13 bases between them. In nucleotides, the CDR3 is TGTGCCAGCAGCCTTGGCGGCCAGAAAGAGACCCAGTACTTC. Amino acids: CASSLGGQKETQYF. The variable domain in full, completed from reference TRBV5-5 and TRBJ2-5, reads DAGVTQSPTHLIKTRGQQVTLRCSPISGHKSVSWYQQVLGQGPQFIFQYYEKEERGRGNFPDRFSARQFPNYSSELNVNALLLGDSALYLCASSLGGQKETQYFGPGTRLLVL.

V usage is TRBV5-1 and J usage is TRBJ2-5; the D gene could be TRBD1 or TRBD2 (7 bases each). Germline V CDR1 and CDR2: SGHRS, YFSETQ. The CDR3 contains 15 residues. The V end was cut by 2 bases, the J end by 2 bases, with 13 bases between. CDR3 nucleotide sequence: TGCGCCAGCAGCTTAAGACAGGGAGGGCAAGAGACCCAGTACTTC. Translating it yields CASSLRQGGQETQYF.

The chain links TRBV7-2 to TRBJ1-2; 7 bases line up with TRBD1. J was trimmed by 5 bases and V by 3 bases; bases with no gene match: 3. Per the germline V gene, CDR1 is SGHTA and CDR2 is FQGNSA. The CDR3 has 13 residues. CDR3 sequence reads: CASSFRGAYGYTF. The CDR3 nucleotides read TGTGCCAGCAGCTTCAGGGGGGCTTATGGCTACACCTTC.

This sequence joins TRBV7-2 and TRBJ1-5, with D perhaps matching TRBD1 (5 bases). The germline V and J ends were trimmed by 2 bases and 9 bases, with 14 bases remaining between them. CDR1 SGHTA and CDR2 FQGNSA come from the germline V gene. The length of the CDR3 is 14 residues. In DNA form, the CDR3 reads TGTGCCAGCAGCTTACTGGCAGAAAGGGGGCCCCAGCATTTT. Protein: CASSLLAERGPQHF.

The V call is TRBV11-2, the J call TRBJ2-1, with D possibly being TRBD2 (6 bases). Germline CDR1 SGHAT, CDR2 FQNNGV. The CDR3 length is 14 residues. V lost 5 bases and J lost 4, with 12 bases in between. In nucleotides, the CDR3 is TGTGCCAGCAGCCGGGGGTCCTTATACAATGAGCAGTTCTTC. Translated: CASSRGSLYNEQFF. Combining the CDR3 with reference TRBV11-2 and TRBJ2-1 gives the whole variable domain EAGVAQSPRYKIIEKRQSVAFWCNPISGHATLYWYQQILGQGPKLLIQFQNNGVVDDSQLPKDRFSAERLKGVDSTLKIQPAKLEDSAVYLCASSRGSLYNEQFFGPGTRLTVL.

The chain uses TRBV18 and TRBJ2-7, with D possibly being TRBD1 (6 bases). Germline V lookup: CDR1 KGHSH, CDR2 LQKENI. V gave up 2 bases and J gave up 1 base, with 18 bases separating them. The CDR3 is 17 amino acids. The CDR3 region is CASSPDRIGQISYEQYF. CDR3 in DNA: TGTGCCAGCTCACCAGACCGAATCGGACAGATTTCCTACGAGCAGTACTTC.

The rearrangement uses TRBV6-5 and TRBJ2-7, with 8 bases matching TRBD2. CDR1 and CDR2 (germline): MNHEY, SVGAGI. V dropped 7 bases and J dropped 3; count of bases not matched to a gene: 11. The CDR3 consists of 15 residues. The CDR3 is CASNPAAGGNYEQYF. CDR3 nucleotides: TGTGCCAGCAACCCCGCGGCGGGGGGAAACTACGAGCAGTACTTC.

V usage is TRBV7-9 and J usage is TRBJ1-4; 8 bases are shared with TRBD1. The trim removed 6 bases at V and 4 bases at J, leaving 7 bases unmatched. The CDR3 totals 15 residues. Germline assignment: CDR1 SEHNR and CDR2 FQNEAQ (reference sequence). CDR3 nucleotides: TGTGCCAGCAGTTTTGACAGGGGCTTTAATGAAAAACTGTTTTTT. Protein sequence: CASSFDRGFNEKLFF.

This clone is a singleton in its sample. V usage is TRBV30 and J usage is TRBJ2-3; 11 bases map to TRBD2. After removal of 6 bases from V and 3 bases from J, the junction contained 8 bases not matched to a gene. Germline loops: CDR1 GTSNPN, CDR2 SVGIG (reference sequence). There are 15 residues in the CDR3. This chain's CDR3 is CACTSGSGETDTQYF. For the CDR3, the DNA is TGTGCCTGTACTAGCGGGAGTGGAGAGACAGATACGCAGTATTTT.

The chain joins TRBV7-2 to TRBJ1-2; 8 nucleotides align to TRBD1. The germline CDR1 and CDR2 sequences are SGHTA and FQGNSA. The CDR3 spans 13 residues. V was clipped by 5 bases and J by 8 bases; unmatched bases: 7. CDR3: CASSNRQGIGYTF. CDR3 coding DNA: TGTGCCAGCAGCAACAGACAGGGGATAGGCTACACCTTC.

J is TRBJ2-1 and V is TRBV4-1, with 9 positions matching TRBD2. The CDR3 loop spans 16 amino acids. Germline CDR1 reads MGHRA; CDR2 reads YSYEKL. V shed 2 bases and J 4 bases; nucleotides not matched to a gene: 6. CDR3 residues: CASSQLRGGNYNEQFF. DNA of the CDR3: TGCGCCAGCAGCCAATTGCGGGGGGGAAATTACAATGAGCAGTTCTTC.

This clone is deemed medium-sized. The J gene is TRBJ1-5, the V gene TRBV19; possibly TRBD1 for D (5 bases). Trimming took off 6 bases at V and 6 bases at J, with 12 bases between the two ends. There are 13 residues in the CDR3. CDR1 is LNHDA and CDR2 is SQIVND in the germline V gene (reference sequence). The CDR3 region has the DNA TGTGCCAGTAGACGGGGGGTTGGTCAGCCCCAGCATTTT. Its translation is CASRRGVGQPQHF.

J is TRBJ2-2 and V is TRBV19, with 9 nucleotides matching TRBD2. Germline CDR1 LNHDA, CDR2 SQIVND (reference sequence). The junction had 13 bases not matched to a gene; V was cut back by 7 bases and J by 4 bases. The CDR3 length is 17 residues. CDR3 residues: CASTPGWVAGATGELFF. The CDR3 DNA reads as TGTGCCAGTACCCCGGGTTGGGTAGCGGGAGCCACCGGGGAGCTGTTTTTT.

This chain joins TRBV5-1 and TRBJ2-6, with 13 bases aligning to TRBD2. This CDR3 is built from 17 residues. The germline gives CDR1 SGHRS, CDR2 YFSETQ. The V segment lost 4 bases and the J segment 2 bases; nucleotides outside the gene matches: 3. The CDR3 loop is CASSPGLAGAGANVLTF. The CDR3 bases are TGCGCCAGCAGCCCTGGACTAGCGGGAGCTGGGGCCAACGTCCTGACTTTC.

V gene TRBV6-5 combines with J gene TRBJ1-1; 7 bases map to TRBD1. The germline CDR1 and CDR2 sequences are MNHEY and SVGAGI. The CDR3 contains 15 residues. Trimming removed 8 bases from V and 0 bases from J; junction bases left unmatched: 9. The CDR3 nucleotides are TGTGCCAGCTTTCTGCGGACAGGATTGAACACTGAAGCTTTCTTT. Translation gives CASFLRTGLNTEAFF.

The J gene is TRBJ1-4, the V gene TRBV25-1; D is uncertain. Looked up from germline, CDR1 is MGHDK and CDR2 is SYGVNS. This CDR3 has 11 amino acids. V lost 6 bases and J 4 bases, leaving 3 bases between the germline ends. In nucleotides, the CDR3 is TGTGCCAGCAGCCATAATGAAAAACTGTTTTTT. Translation gives CASSHNEKLFF.

This chain connects TRBV6-1 to TRBJ2-2; D not certain. Germline CDR1 MNHNS, CDR2 SASEGT. Between the trimmed V and J ends, which lost 2 bases and 0 bases, there was a span of 10 bases. The CDR3 runs 16 residues. The CDR3 DNA follows: TGTGCCAGCAGTGAACAAGCGAGCGCGAACACCGGGGAGCTGTTTTTT. Amino acid sequence: CASSEQASANTGELFF.

CDR3: CASSPVGPIYEQYF. The CDR3 DNA reads TGTGCCAGCAGCCCGGTGGGCCCGATATACGAGCAGTACTTC. The J gene is TRBJ2-7, the V gene TRBV27, with no clear D. The germline V gene encodes CDR1 MNHEY and CDR2 SMNVEV (reference sequence). The length of the CDR3 is 14 residues. The V end lost 6 bases, the J end lost 4 bases, and 16 bases lay between the germline ends.

The chain is built from TRBV7-9 and TRBJ1-3, with D maybe TRBD1 (5 bases). CDR3 length: 13 residues. V was cut by 5 bases and J by 4 bases, with 9 bases left in between. Germline-derived CDR1 and CDR2 are SEHNR and FQNEAQ (reference sequence). CDR3 protein: CASSRDSGNTIYF. The CDR3 nucleotides are TGTGCCAGCAGCCGAGACAGCGGAAACACCATATATTTT.

V and J are TRBV10-1 and TRBJ1-1; possible D gene TRBD1, 6 bases. The CDR3 has 18 residues. With 4 bases removed from V and 1 base from J, the gap between germline ends came to 22 bases. Looked up from germline, CDR1 is WNHNN and CDR2 is SYGVQD (reference sequence). CDR3 residues: CASSGPSLGGRGNTEAFF. The CDR3 DNA follows: TGCGCCAGCAGTGGGCCTAGTCTGGGGGGCCGGGGGAACACTGAAGCTTTCTTT.

The chain links TRBV2 to TRBJ2-7; 10 positions match TRBD1. This CDR3 spans 14 amino acids. V trimming: 6 bases; J trimming: 2 bases; junction bases outside the gene matches: 4. Germline-derived CDR1 and CDR2 are SNHLY and FYNNEI. The CDR3 DNA is TGTGCCAGCAGCGGGACAGGGGTAACCTACGAGCAGTACTTC. It encodes CASSGTGVTYEQYF.

The rearrangement joins TRBV19 to TRBJ1-5; D not certain. Trimming stripped 1 base from V and 5 bases from J, with 6 bases between. Germline V gives CDR1 LNHDA, CDR2 SQIVND (reference sequence). The CDR3 loop spans 13 amino acids. The CDR3, as DNA: TGTGCCAGTAGTATAGGCATCGATCAGCCCCAGCATTTT. Protein product: CASSIGIDQPQHF. Based on the CDR3 plus reference TRBV19 and TRBJ1-5, the full variable domain is DGGITQSPKYLFRKEGQNVTLSCEQNLNHDAMYWYRQDPGQGLRLIYYSQIVNDFQKGDIAEGYSVSREKKESFPLTVTSAQKNPTAFYLCASSIGIDQPQHFGDGTRLSIL.